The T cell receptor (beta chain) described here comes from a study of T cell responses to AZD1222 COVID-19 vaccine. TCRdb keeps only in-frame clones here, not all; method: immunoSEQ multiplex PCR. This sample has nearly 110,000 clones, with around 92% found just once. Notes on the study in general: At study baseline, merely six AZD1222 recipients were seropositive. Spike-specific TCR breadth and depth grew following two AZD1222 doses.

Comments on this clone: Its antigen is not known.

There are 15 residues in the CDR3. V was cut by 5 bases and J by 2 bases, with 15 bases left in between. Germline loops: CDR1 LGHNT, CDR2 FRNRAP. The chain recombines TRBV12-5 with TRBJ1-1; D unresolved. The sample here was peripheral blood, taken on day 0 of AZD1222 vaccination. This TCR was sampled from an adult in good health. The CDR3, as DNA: TGTGCTAGTGGTCCGAACCTCGACCTTAACACTGAAGCTTTCTTT. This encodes CASGPNLDLNTEAFF.